This TCR beta chain was sequenced in a study of human T cells and chemical hapten exposure. Study context: Sensitization involved placing 2% DPC onto a 2 cm by 2 cm region of upper inner arm skin. Study-level findings and limits: TCRs above 1 in 1000 frequency did not change with DPC sensitization. Large CDR3 similarity clusters arose significantly more often from expanded TCRs than from controls.

Regarding this clonotype: No antigen is known for it.

The CDR3 spans 14 residues. Germline V CDR1 and CDR2: KGHSH, LQKENI. Trimming removed 3 bases at V and 0 bases at J, with 8 bases between. This sample's time point: patch test 1, 2 weeks after DPC sensitization. Noted treatment: therapeutic diphenylcyclopropenone sensitization with weekly scalp DPC. Phlebotomy was performed prior to application of every patch test. TCRdb passed the RACE reads through MiXCR, listing each CDR3 protein once. The sample has 70,000 to 100,000 distinct CDR3 sequences, about 7.5% seen once. The rearrangement links TRBV18 to TRBJ1-1; no reliable D call. The sequence derives from a woman aged 25 to 39 with alopecia areata. Some clones in this sample may be carry-over from other donors' samples. This specimen consisted of whole blood, obtained in connection with sensitization to the hapten diphenylcyclopropenone (DPC). The CDR3 region is CASSPRTVNTEAFF. The CDR3 DNA reads TGTGCCAGCTCACCCCGGACGGTGAACACTGAAGCTTTCTTT.